Below, one T cell receptor beta chain is given with its context. Its target is unknown. TCRdb recomputed calls from the RT-PCR reads with MiXCR, one row per CDR3 protein. The repertoire holds about 610,000 distinct CDR3 sequences, with 14% as singletons. The CDR3 runs to 20 residues. The data were obtained in a study of response to subunit inactivated influenza vaccine. Study observations and caveats: Authors suggested few new T cells are recruited by each seasonal influenza vaccination.

This rearrangement joins TRBV21-1 to TRBJ2-2; TRBD2 reflects the table's D call only, with no check against the DNA. TRBV21-1 is a pseudogene locus. This TCR was recovered from a man aged 45-65 years who received an inactivated influenza vaccine. The sequenced sample was PBMCs from blood, obtained about 13 days after vaccination. The CDR3: CASSDGKTGLDVYRAGELFF. CDR3 bases: TGTGCCAGCAGCGACGGCAAAACGGGACTCGACGTTTATCGGGCCGGGGAGCTGTTTTTT.